This T cell receptor (beta chain) originates from a study of blood T cell repertoires in COVID-19. Only in-frame clones appear in the TCRdb table, and some are missing; sequencing was by immunoSEQ multiplex PCR. The sample lists some 270,000 clones, roughly four fifths occurring once. The germline V and J ends were trimmed by 7 bases and 2 bases, with 11 bases remaining between them. The CDR3 sequence is 13 residues long. Germline V gene data show CDR1 as SGHNT and CDR2 as YENEEA. This clone was seen only once. The chain employs TRBV11-3 and TRBJ2-5; D is possibly TRBD2 (6 bases). The source is a man aged 45-65 years who had recovered from COVID-19. The specimen was PBMCs or T cells enriched from blood (not recorded which). This CDR3 reads CASTPAGQETQYF. The CDR3 coding sequence is TGTGCCAGCACCCCGGCGGGGCAAGAGACCCAGTACTTC.